The next 17 T cell receptor beta chains were all read from a single sample in a study of blood T cell repertoires in COVID-19. Measured with immunoSEQ multiplex PCR; TCRdb has only the in-frame clones, and not every one. This sample carries approximately 83,000 clones, around four fifths of them seen once, and the ten largest clones take almost 3.5%. The source material was peripheral blood. These receptor sequences come from a man aged 50 to 60 with acute or convalescent COVID-19.

The CDR3 loop reads CATSDPPRGNEQYF. DNA of the CDR3: TGTGCCACCAGTGATCCGCCCAGGGGGAACGAGCAGTACTTC. The gene calls are TRBV24-1 and TRBJ2-7, with 7 bases lining up with TRBD1. The germline gives CDR1 KGHDR, CDR2 SFDVKD. The CDR3 runs to 14 residues. V lost 3 bases to trimming and J lost 5 bases; unmatched junction nucleotides: 6.

A few counts support this clone. The V and J genes are TRBV11-2 and TRBJ2-5; D ambiguous. Deletions cut 0 bases from V and 2 bases from J, with 10 bases between. The CDR3 totals 15 residues. Germline V gives CDR1 SGHAT, CDR2 FQNNGV. The CDR3 DNA follows: TGTGCCAGCAGCTTAGAAGTGTCCAGACAAGAGACCCAGTACTTC. Translated, it gives CASSLEVSRQETQYF.

This chain uses TRBV5-1 with TRBJ2-5, with TRBD1 as a possible D gene (5 bases). Trimming left V 0 bases short and J 7 bases short, with 10 bases between. The CDR3 length is 13 residues. The germline gives CDR1 SGHRS, CDR2 YFSETQ. For the CDR3, the DNA is TGCGCCAGCAGCTTGGAGGACACCCCGACCCAGTACTTC. Translated: CASSLEDTPTQYF.

V gene TRBV6-2 or TRBV6-3 combines with J gene TRBJ1-2; tentative D call: TRBD1 (6 bases). Deletions cut 2 bases from V and 4 bases from J, with 11 bases between. The CDR3 length is 14 residues. Germline CDR1 is MNHEY and CDR2 is SVGEGT. CDR3 protein: CASSYAGALYGYTF. CDR3 DNA: TGTGCCAGCAGTTACGCAGGGGCGCTCTATGGCTACACCTTC.

The rearrangement uses TRBV29-1 and TRBJ2-7, with 8 bases lining up with TRBD1. Germline CDR1 and CDR2: SQVTM and ANQGSEA. With V trimmed by 4 bases and J by 2 bases, 4 bases remained unmatched. CDR3 length: 13 amino acids. The CDR3 spells CSVAGTGTYEQYF. The CDR3 DNA is TGCAGCGTTGCCGGGACAGGAACCTACGAGCAGTACTTC.

V gene TRBV28 combines with J gene TRBJ2-5, with D possibly matching TRBD2 (5 bases). This CDR3 region has 11 residues. V lost 8 bases and J lost 5, with 9 bases in between. CDR1 and CDR2 (germline): MDHEN, SYDVKM. The CDR3 region is CASLKRETQYF. The CDR3 DNA reads TGTGCCAGCCTGAAGCGGGAGACCCAGTACTTC.

This clone was seen once. CDR3 sequence: CAWSVTSFEQYF. The CDR3 region has the DNA TGTGCCTGGAGTGTAACTAGTTTCGAGCAGTACTTC. This rearrangement joins TRBV30 to TRBJ2-7, with D maybe TRBD2 (5 bases). V was cut by 0 bases and J by 6 bases, with 9 bases left in between. This CDR3 has 12 amino acids. CDR1 GTSNPN and CDR2 SVGIG come from the germline V gene (reference sequence). Combining the CDR3 with reference TRBV30 and TRBJ2-7 gives the whole variable domain SQTIHQWPATLVQPVGSPLSLECTVEGTSNPNLYWYRQAAGRGLQLLFYSVGIGQISSEVPQNLSASRPQDRQFILSSKKLLLSDSGFYLCAWSVTSFEQYFGPGTRLTVT.

The CDR3 nucleotides are TGTGCCAGCTCCCAAACGAGCCGCTCCTACGAGCAGTACTTC. This codes for CASSQTSRSYEQYF. The chain combines TRBV18 with TRBJ2-7; D is unresolved. V shed 6 bases and J shed 0 bases, with 12 bases lying between them. Germline lookup yields CDR1 KGHSH and CDR2 LQKENI. The CDR3 spans 14 residues.

V gene TRBV7-2 combines with J gene TRBJ2-3; 9 nucleotides line up with TRBD2. CDR1 and CDR2 from the germline V gene are SGHTA and FQGNSA. The CDR3 runs 17 residues. With V trimmed by 1 base and J by 9 bases, 14 bases remained unmatched. The CDR3 nucleotides are TGTGCCAGCAGCTTAGTAGGCGGGGGGGCCGCACCCCCAACGCAGTATTTT. As protein: CASSLVGGGAAPPTQYF.

V gene TRBV19 combines with J gene TRBJ2-7; TRBD1 matches 11 bases. This CDR3 spans 14 amino acids. V lost 4 bases, J lost 7 bases, and 6 bases stayed unmatched. Germline CDR1 and CDR2: LNHDA and SQIVND (reference sequence). The CDR3 spells CASSSRTGGQEQYF. CDR3 DNA: TGTGCCAGTAGTAGTCGGACAGGGGGCCAGGAGCAGTACTTC.

The rearrangement joins TRBV5-5 to TRBJ1-4, with 7 bases identical to TRBD1. J lost 7 bases, V lost 2 bases, and 5 bases had no gene match. Germline assignment: CDR1 SGHKS and CDR2 YYEKEE (reference sequence). CDR3 length: 14 residues. CDR3 coding DNA: TGTGCCAGCAGCTTACAGGGGACGGTTGAAAAACTGTTTTTT. This codes for CASSLQGTVEKLFF.

The chain employs TRBV2 and TRBJ2-3; D may be TRBD1 (6 bases). The V gene lost 5 bases and the J gene lost 0 bases, with 15 bases spanning the gap. CDR1 is SNHLY and CDR2 is FYNNEI in the germline V gene. There are 16 residues in the CDR3. This CDR3 is CASSSTGGLSTDTQYF. The CDR3 DNA is TGTGCCAGCAGTTCGACAGGCGGGCTAAGCACAGATACGCAGTATTTT.

The chain recombines TRBV24-1 with TRBJ2-5, with TRBD1 identical over 8 bases. Per germline, CDR1 KGHDR and CDR2 SFDVKD. J was trimmed by 5 bases and V by 4 bases; bases with no gene match: 2. The CDR3 length is 13 residues. This CDR3 is CATSDWTGETQYF. The CDR3 DNA reads as TGTGCCACCAGTGACTGGACAGGGGAGACCCAGTACTTC.

The chain couples TRBV29-1 to TRBJ2-2; the match to TRBD2 covers 7 bases. The junction had 12 bases not matched to a gene; V was cut back by 4 bases and J by 1 base. CDR1 and CDR2 (germline): SQVTM, ANQGSEA. This CDR3 has 17 amino acids. CDR3 region: CSVAPDPSGLNTGELFF. CDR3 sequence (DNA): TGCAGCGTTGCTCCCGATCCTAGCGGATTGAACACCGGGGAGCTGTTTTTT.

V usage is TRBV24-1 and J usage is TRBJ2-3; 11 positions match TRBD1. From germline, CDR1 is KGHDR and CDR2 SFDVKD. This CDR3 is built from 15 residues. Trimming at V came to 3 bases and at J to 4 bases, leaving 2 bases not matched to a gene. Here the CDR3 reads CATSDRDRGSDTQYF. For the CDR3, the DNA is TGTGCCACCAGTGATAGGGACAGGGGGTCAGATACGCAGTATTTT.

CDR3 sequence: CSAMSGGEETQYF. The CDR3 nucleotides are TGCAGCGCGATGTCAGGGGGCGAGGAGACCCAGTACTTC. The V call is TRBV29-1, the J call TRBJ2-5, with TRBD1 identical over 8 bases. The V segment lost 7 bases and the J segment 5 bases; nucleotides outside the gene matches: 9. Germline V gives CDR1 SQVTM, CDR2 ANQGSEA. The CDR3 totals 13 residues.

In its sample, this clone was seen once. V is TRBV7-2 and J is TRBJ2-5; 9 positions agree with TRBD2. The V and J ends lost 0 bases and 4 bases, in that order; junction bases with no gene match: 3. The CDR3 runs 15 residues. Germline CDR1 and CDR2: SGHTA and FQGNSA. The CDR3 is CASSLASSGRETQYF. The CDR3, as DNA: TGTGCCAGCAGCTTAGCTAGTAGCGGGAGAGAGACCCAGTACTTC.